What follows are 15 T cell receptor beta chains derived from one specimen sequenced in a study of blood T cell repertoires in COVID-19. Method: immunoSEQ multiplex PCR; TCRdb's copy keeps in-frame clones and lacks some. The sample has some 300,000 clones, 89% seen once. The sequencing sample was made of PBMCs or T cells enriched from blood (not recorded which). The receptors shown here come from a woman aged 25 to 45 who had recovered from COVID-19.

The chain is built from TRBV30 and TRBJ1-1; unclear D gene. Trimming removed 1 base at V and 8 bases at J, with 5 bases between. Germline V CDR1 and CDR2: GTSNPN, SVGIG (reference sequence). The length of the CDR3 is 10 residues. CDR3 region: CAWSGQEAFF. The CDR3, as DNA: TGTGCCTGGAGTGGTCAGGAAGCTTTCTTT.

V usage is TRBV5-4 and J usage is TRBJ2-5, with TRBD2 matching over 11 bases. The CDR3 spans 16 residues. CDR1 and CDR2 (germline): SGHNT, YYREEE (reference sequence). Trimming removed 3 bases from V and 2 bases from J; junction bases left unmatched: 6. CDR3: CASSSTSGGLQETQYF. CDR3 sequence (DNA): TGTGCCAGCAGCTCCACTAGCGGGGGTTTACAAGAGACCCAGTACTTC.

The table lists this clone with a count of one. The V call is TRBV28, the J call TRBJ1-3; 7 bases align to TRBD1. The CDR3 totals 13 residues. V was pared by 8 bases and J by 4 bases, with 5 bases of the junction left unmatched. Germline assignment: CDR1 MDHEN and CDR2 SYDVKM. CDR3 coding DNA: TGTGCCAGCGGGCGACAGGGAGGAAACACCATATATTTT. Its translation is CASGRQGGNTIYF.

This clone was observed a single time. V usage is TRBV6-5 and J usage is TRBJ1-6, with no clear D. The CDR3 totals 13 residues. Germline CDR1 reads MNHEY; CDR2 reads SVGAGI. The germline V and J ends were trimmed by 6 bases and 7 bases, with 10 bases remaining between them. This chain's CDR3 is CASRAGFNSPLHF. Written as DNA, the CDR3 is TGTGCCAGCAGGGCGGGATTCAATTCACCCCTCCACTTT.

The gene calls are TRBV6-5 and TRBJ1-1; D remains unclear. With 6 bases removed from V and 3 bases from J, the gap between germline ends came to 14 bases. There are 14 residues in the CDR3. CDR1 MNHEY and CDR2 SVGAGI come from the germline V gene. The CDR3 DNA reads as TGTGCCAGCAGCAGACACCCCCCGGACACTGAAGCTTTCTTT. It codes for CASSRHPPDTEAFF.

The chain recombines TRBV5-6 with TRBJ2-7; TRBD1 matches 7 bases. V lost 0 bases and J lost 4; bases outside the gene matches: 4. The germline CDR1 and CDR2 sequences are SGHDT and YYEEEE. This CDR3 spans 14 amino acids. CDR3 in DNA: TGTGCCAGCAGCTTGGGGGACAGTTTGTACGAGCAGTACTTC. As protein: CASSLGDSLYEQYF.

CDR3 amino acids: CASSLDPGQGVLGGGYTF. In DNA form, the CDR3 reads TGTGCCAGCAGCCTCGACCCGGGACAGGGTGTTCTAGGGGGTGGCTACACCTTC. The chain recombines TRBV11-2 with TRBJ1-2; TRBD1 aligns across 9 bases. J gave up 7 bases and V 5 bases, and 20 bases lay outside the gene matches. The germline V gene has CDR1 SGHAT and CDR2 FQNNGV. The CDR3 length is 18 residues.

The gene calls are TRBV11-2 and TRBJ2-5, with D hard to call. The germline V and J ends were trimmed by 7 bases and 5 bases, with 17 bases remaining between them. Germline assignment: CDR1 SGHAT and CDR2 FQNNGV. The length of the CDR3 is 14 residues. The CDR3 nucleotides read TGTGCCAGCACCCCTTTTGTTTTGGCCGAGACCCAGTACTTC. Amino acid sequence: CASTPFVLAETQYF.

The rearrangement links TRBV7-8 to TRBJ2-7; 9 nucleotides line up with TRBD1. Unmatched junction bases numbered 21, after V lost 5 bases and J lost 4 bases. Germline V gene data show CDR1 as SGHVS and CDR2 as FQNEAQ. The CDR3 consists of 19 residues. The CDR3 DNA is TGTGCCAGCAGCCCTAGCTTAAGCGGGTCGGGACAGGGATTATACGAGCAGTACTTC. Translating it yields CASSPSLSGSGQGLYEQYF.

The V and J genes are TRBV27 and TRBJ2-1, with 8 bases identical to TRBD2. V trimming: 0 bases; J trimming: 5 bases; junction bases outside the gene matches: 3. CDR1 and CDR2 from the germline V gene are MNHEY and SMNVEV (reference sequence). This CDR3 has 15 amino acids. The CDR3 reads CASSLSGLGHNEQFF. The CDR3 coding sequence is TGTGCCAGCAGTTTATCGGGACTAGGTCACAATGAGCAGTTCTTC.

As concerns this clone: Other DNA sequences within the sample encode an identical CDR3. The chain is built from TRBV19 and TRBJ1-5, with no clear D. The CDR3 is made up of 12 amino acids. Trimming left V 3 bases short and J 3 bases short, with 3 bases between. Germline assignment: CDR1 LNHDA and CDR2 SQIVND (reference sequence). The DNA of the CDR3 is TGTGCCAGTAGTATGTACAATCAGCCCCAGCATTTT. Amino acid sequence: CASSMYNQPQHF.

The chain has TRBV4-2 and TRBJ1-6; D gene uncertain. V was shortened by 6 bases and J by 7 bases, with 16 bases between the two germline ends. Germline CDR1 reads LGHNA; CDR2 reads YNFKEQ. The CDR3 covers 15 residues. This CDR3 is CASRTRRSDNSPLHF. The CDR3 region has the DNA TGTGCCAGCAGGACCAGGCGTTCCGACAATTCACCCCTCCACTTT.

The chain combines TRBV29-1 with TRBJ2-7, with TRBD2 identical over 9 bases. The CDR3 runs to 15 residues. The J segment lost 4 bases and the V segment lost 1 base, leaving 8 bases of the junction unmatched. The germline V gene has CDR1 SQVTM and CDR2 ANQGSEA. The CDR3 sequence: CSVEVGLAGLYEQYF. The CDR3 DNA is TGCAGCGTTGAAGTTGGGCTAGCGGGGTTATACGAGCAGTACTTC.

In the case of this clone: A read error may produce the germline difference seen at one junction end. The rearrangement links TRBV2 to TRBJ2-7; D is possibly TRBD2 (5 bases). The CDR3 extends over 12 amino acids. Germline V CDR1 and CDR2: SNHLY, FYNNEI. This chain's CDR3 is CASREGWLAEYF. The CDR3 DNA reads TGTGCCAGCAGGGAAGGGTGGCTAGCTGAGTACTTC.

This clone came up a few times. The chain uses TRBV30 and TRBJ1-2; 12 bases are shared with TRBD1. This CDR3 region has 15 residues. With 5 bases clipped from V and 6 bases from J, the junction kept 10 bases outside the gene matches. The germline V gene encodes CDR1 GTSNPN and CDR2 SVGIG (reference sequence). The CDR3 loop is CAWATGQGAGDGYTF. The CDR3 nucleotides are TGTGCCTGGGCGACGGGACAGGGGGCAGGGGATGGCTACACCTTC.